This TCR beta chain is from a study of blood T cell repertoires in COVID-19. Study details: Acute and convalescent COVID-19 specimens originated in the United States, Italy and Spain.

Trimming took 2 bases from V and 8 from J; bases not matched to a gene: 5. CDR3 length equals 13 residues. Germline values: CDR1 MNHEY, CDR2 SMNVEV (reference sequence). Under the authors' procedure: Estimated nucleated cell counts came from reference gene primer amplification. Using immunoSEQ multiplex PCR, the repertoire was profiled, and TCRdb retains in-frame clones only, with some absent. D and trimming come from the DNA, and the V and J calls and clone size come from that table. This table holds 120,000 or so clones, around 81% found once. The TCR was taken from a man aged 65-85 years with acute or convalescent COVID-19. The rearrangement uses TRBV27 and TRBJ1-2; 7 nucleotides agree with TRBD1. Sequenced: peripheral blood. CDR3 nucleotide sequence: TGTGCCAGCAGTTTAAATAACAGGGGCGGCTACACCTTC. Amino acid sequence: CASSLNNRGGYTF.